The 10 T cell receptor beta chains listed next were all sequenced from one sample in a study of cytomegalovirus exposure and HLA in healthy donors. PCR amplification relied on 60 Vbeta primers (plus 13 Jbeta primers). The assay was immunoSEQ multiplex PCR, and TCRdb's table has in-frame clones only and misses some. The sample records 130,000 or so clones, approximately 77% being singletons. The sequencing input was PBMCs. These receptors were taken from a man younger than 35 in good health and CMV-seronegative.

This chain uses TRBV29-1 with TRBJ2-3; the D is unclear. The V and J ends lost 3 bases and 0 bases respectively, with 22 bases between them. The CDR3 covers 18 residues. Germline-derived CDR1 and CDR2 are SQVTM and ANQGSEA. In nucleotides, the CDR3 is TGCAGCGTTGACGCAACCTTCCCTGGCGGTGCTAGCACAGATACGCAGTATTTT. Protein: CSVDATFPGGASTDTQYF.

In nucleotides, the CDR3 is TGTGCCAGCAGGGGCGGGTGGGAAAAACTGTTTTTT. Amino acid sequence: CASRGGWEKLFF. V and J are TRBV27 and TRBJ1-4; D unresolved. Trimming pared 6 bases from V and 8 bases from J, leaving 10 bases between. The V gene's germline CDR1 is MNHEY and CDR2 SMNVEV (reference sequence). This CDR3 has 12 amino acids.

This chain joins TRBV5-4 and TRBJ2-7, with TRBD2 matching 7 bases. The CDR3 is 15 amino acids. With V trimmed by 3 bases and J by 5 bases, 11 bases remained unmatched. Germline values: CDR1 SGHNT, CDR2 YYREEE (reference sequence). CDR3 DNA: TGTGCCAGCAGCTCCCCGGGGAGGGGAAAAGACGAGCAGTACTTC. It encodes CASSSPGRGKDEQYF.

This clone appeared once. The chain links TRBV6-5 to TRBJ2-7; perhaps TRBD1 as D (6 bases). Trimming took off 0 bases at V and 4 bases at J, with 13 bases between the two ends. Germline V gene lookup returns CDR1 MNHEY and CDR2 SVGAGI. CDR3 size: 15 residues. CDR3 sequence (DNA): TGTGCCAGCAGTTACTCGGCGGCAGGGGAGTACGAGCAGTACTTC. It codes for CASSYSAAGEYEQYF.

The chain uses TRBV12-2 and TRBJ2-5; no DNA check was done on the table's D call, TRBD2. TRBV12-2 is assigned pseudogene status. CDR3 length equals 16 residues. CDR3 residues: CASRATSLRSQETQYF. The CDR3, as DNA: TGTGCAAGTCGCGCGACTAGCTTACGAAGCCAAGAGACCCAGTACTTC.

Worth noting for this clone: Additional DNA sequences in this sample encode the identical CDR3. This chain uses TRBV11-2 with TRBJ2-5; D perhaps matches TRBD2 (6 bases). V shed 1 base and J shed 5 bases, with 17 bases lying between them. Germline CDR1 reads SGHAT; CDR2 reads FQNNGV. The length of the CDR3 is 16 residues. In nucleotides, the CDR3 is TGTGCCAGCAGCTTAGGGTGGGTGACGGGGAGGGAGACCCAGTACTTC. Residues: CASSLGWVTGRETQYF.

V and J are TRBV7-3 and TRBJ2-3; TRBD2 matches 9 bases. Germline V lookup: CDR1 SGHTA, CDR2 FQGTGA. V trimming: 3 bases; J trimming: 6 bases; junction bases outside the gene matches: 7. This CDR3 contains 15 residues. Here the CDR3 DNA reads TGTGCCAGCAGCTTTGCCGCGGGGGGGCTCGATACGCAGTATTTT. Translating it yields CASSFAAGGLDTQYF.

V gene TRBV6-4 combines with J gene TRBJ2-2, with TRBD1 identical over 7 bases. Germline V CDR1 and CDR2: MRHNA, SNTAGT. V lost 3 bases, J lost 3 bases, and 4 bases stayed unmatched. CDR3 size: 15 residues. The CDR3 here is CASSEGTGDTGELFF. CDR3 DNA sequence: TGTGCCAGCAGTGAGGGCACAGGGGACACCGGGGAGCTGTTTTTT.

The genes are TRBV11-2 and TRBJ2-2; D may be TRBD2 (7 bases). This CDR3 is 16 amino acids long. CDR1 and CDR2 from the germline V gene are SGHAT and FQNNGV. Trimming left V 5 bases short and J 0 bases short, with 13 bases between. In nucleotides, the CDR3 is TGTGCCAGCAGCCCAGTGGGGGGGCCGAACACCGGGGAGCTGTTTTTT. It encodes CASSPVGGPNTGELFF.

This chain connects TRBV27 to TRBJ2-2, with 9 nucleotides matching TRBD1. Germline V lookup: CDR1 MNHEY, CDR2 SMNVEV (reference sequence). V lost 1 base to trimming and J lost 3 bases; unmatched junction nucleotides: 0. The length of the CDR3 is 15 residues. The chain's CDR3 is CASSLYRGHTGELFF. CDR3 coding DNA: TGTGCCAGCAGTTTATACAGGGGGCACACCGGGGAGCTGTTTTTT.